Below are 18 T cell receptor beta chains sequenced from a single sample in a study of blood T cells in healthy people across ages. Then a second PCR, running about 6 to 12 cycles, was carried out with a sample-barcoded 5' primer and a J-beta primer mix. MiXCR was run by TCRdb on the 5' RACE reads, yielding one entry per CDR3 protein. The data show a few hundred thousand distinct CDR3 sequences, about 26% seen once. These data are also associated with another study on T cells of mothers and their children.

The sequenced sample was blood. These receptors were collected from a boy aged 2 to 10 in good health.

This chain links TRBV9 with TRBJ2-5, with D tentatively TRBD2 (7 bases). Trimming took off 2 bases at V and 4 bases at J, with 15 bases between the two ends. The CDR3 contains 15 residues. Germline V gene data show CDR1 as SGDLS and CDR2 as YYNGEE. CDR3 sequence: CASSVWGGRGETQYF. The DNA for the CDR3 is TGTGCCAGCAGCGTCTGGGGGGGGCGCGGAGAGACCCAGTACTTC.

V gene TRBV29-1 combines with J gene TRBJ2-2, with a possible D match to TRBD1 (7 bases). The CDR3 consists of 14 residues. The V end lost 4 bases, the J end lost 1 base, and 10 bases lay between the germline ends. Germline CDR1 reads SQVTM; CDR2 reads ANQGSEA. CDR3 in DNA: TGCAGCGTTGCCAGGGGGGTGAACACCGGGGAGCTGTTTTTT. Amino acids: CSVARGVNTGELFF.

The CDR3 sequence is CASSIQLDTQYF. The CDR3 nucleotides read TGTGCCAGCAGTATCCAGTTAGATACGCAGTATTTT. J is TRBJ2-3 and V is TRBV28; D uncertain. V was cut by 5 bases and J by 5 bases, with 8 bases left in between. CDR3 size: 12 residues. Looked up from germline, CDR1 is MDHEN and CDR2 is SYDVKM.

The chain combines TRBV5-1 with TRBJ2-7, with 9 bases aligning to TRBD1. This CDR3 has 16 residues. Germline-derived CDR1 and CDR2 are SGHRS and YFSETQ. The V and J ends lost 4 bases and 3 bases, in that order; junction bases with no gene match: 11. CDR3: CASSNLQGAGYYEQYF. The DNA of the CDR3 is TGCGCCAGCAGCAATCTACAGGGGGCTGGATACTACGAGCAGTACTTC.

As regards this clonotype: One junction end disagrees with the germline gene, perhaps due to a read error. The V gene is TRBV7-9, the J gene TRBJ2-5; D not resolved. The DNA end is more similar to TRBJ2-7, so the J call may be wrong. CDR3 length: 12 residues. Per the germline V gene, CDR1 is SEHNR and CDR2 is FQNEAQ (reference sequence). The CDR3 loop is CASSLTSHEQYF. The CDR3 DNA is TGTGCCAGCAGCTTAACCTCCCACGAGCAGTACTTC.

This clonotype was recorded a few times. V gene TRBV13 combines with J gene TRBJ2-5, with 8 nucleotides matching TRBD2. The last part of the DNA fits TRBJ2-1 better; the J call may be wrong. The CDR3 spans 12 residues. The V gene's germline CDR1 is PRHDT and CDR2 FYEKMQ (reference sequence). The CDR3 DNA follows: TGTGCCAGTGACGGGGGGGAGGATGAGCAGTTCTTC. It translates to CASDGGEDEQFF.

Worth noting for this clonotype: This could be a read error, since a much larger clone is one nucleotide away. The chain links TRBV7-6 to TRBJ1-3; D gene ambiguous. This CDR3 has 15 residues. Germline V gives CDR1 SGHVS, CDR2 FNYEAQ. As DNA, the CDR3 is TGTGCCAGCAGCTTAAATCCCAGGATTGGAAGCACCATATATTTT. This gives the protein CASSLNPRIGSTIYF.

To note about this clonotype: Its ends do not fully match the called genes, so a read error is possible. The chain carries TRBV9 and TRBJ2-2; D gene unclear. CDR1 SGDLS and CDR2 YYNGEE come from the germline V gene. This CDR3 region has 14 residues. CDR3 in DNA: TGTGCCAGCAGCGGGCGTCGGAACGCCGGGGAGCTGTTTTTT. It specifies CASSGRRNAGELFF.

The chain has TRBV6-5 and TRBJ2-3; TRBD2 aligns across 11 bases. The V segment lost 0 bases and the J segment 5 bases; nucleotides outside the gene matches: 7. CDR1 is MNHEY, CDR2 SVGAGI, per germline. The CDR3 covers 17 residues. CDR3 DNA: TGTGCCAGCAGTTACTCATTAGCGGGAGGGCACAGAGATACGCAGTATTTT. It is translated as CASSYSLAGGHRDTQYF.

This clonotype was recorded a few times. The chain uses TRBV4-3 and TRBJ2-5; the D gene is possibly TRBD1 (6 bases). Trimming shortened V by 1 base and J by 5 bases, and 11 bases separated the two germline ends. The germline V gene has CDR1 LGHNA and CDR2 YSLEER. The CDR3 runs 14 residues. The CDR3 coding sequence is TGCGCCAGCAGCCAAGCAGGGGCGTGGGAGACCCAGTACTTC. Its protein is CASSQAGAWETQYF.

This clonotype has more than one count but fewer than ten. This sequence joins TRBV7-6 and TRBJ1-5, with 8 bases identical to TRBD1. Germline lookup yields CDR1 SGHVS and CDR2 FNYEAQ. This CDR3 contains 16 residues. Germline trimming cut 5 bases from V and 2 bases from J; bases unmatched to any gene: 8. CDR3 bases: TGTGCCAGCAGCCCCTCTGGGGACAGGCGCAATCAGCCCCAGCATTTT. Translating it yields CASSPSGDRRNQPQHF.

V and J are TRBV4-1 and TRBJ2-1; tentatively, D is TRBD1 or TRBD2 (5 bases each). The ends were cut back, 0 bases at V and 5 bases at J, with 17 bases in the middle. The CDR3 is 17 residues long. Germline CDR1 is MGHRA and CDR2 is YSYEKL. The CDR3 spells CASSQDKRDLMNNEQFF. CDR3 bases: TGCGCCAGCAGCCAAGATAAGAGGGACCTTATGAACAATGAGCAGTTCTTC.

The genes are TRBV6-2 or TRBV6-3 and TRBJ2-2; D is unresolved. The CDR3 is made up of 14 amino acids. Germline CDR1 and CDR2: MNHEY and SVGEGT. V was shortened by 2 bases and J by 6 bases, with 10 bases between the two germline ends. The CDR3 sequence: CASSYGLLAGELFF. The CDR3 DNA reads TGTGCCAGCAGTTACGGGCTCTTGGCCGGGGAGCTGTTTTTT.

This clonotype was detected only once. The chain carries TRBV7-9 and TRBJ1-4; D call uncertain. The germline V gene encodes CDR1 SEHNR and CDR2 FQNEAQ (reference sequence). This CDR3 is built from 15 residues. V lost 2 bases and J lost 5, with 12 bases in between. The CDR3 region is CASSLTSGRNEKLFF. Written as DNA, the CDR3 is TGTGCCAGCAGCTTAACTTCCGGGCGAAATGAAAAACTGTTTTTT.

This clonotype has just a few counts. V usage is TRBV10-3 and J usage is TRBJ1-6; unclear D gene. CDR1 and CDR2 from the germline V gene are ENHRY and SYGVKD. This CDR3 has 14 residues. Trimming left V 2 bases short and J 5 bases short, with 7 bases between. The CDR3 sequence is CAISEGINNSPLHF. CDR3 bases: TGTGCCATCAGTGAGGGTATTAATAATTCACCCCTCCACTTT.

The chain has TRBV29-1 and TRBJ2-7, with D possibly called TRBD1 or TRBD2 (5 bases each). The CDR3 is 13 residues long. V was clipped by 7 bases and J by 0 bases, with 13 bases between them. Per germline, CDR1 SQVTM and CDR2 ANQGSEA. The CDR3 nucleotides read TGCAGCGCTGCCGGGACCGACTCCTACGAGCAGTACTTC. Its protein is CSAAGTDSYEQYF.

This clonotype showed up just a few times. The rearrangement uses TRBV20-1 and TRBJ2-5, with a weak D call TRBD1 (5 bases). The CDR3 covers 14 residues. Germline-derived CDR1 and CDR2 are DFQATT and SNEGSKA (reference sequence). V was cut by 3 bases and J by 2 bases, with 13 bases left in between. For the CDR3, the DNA is TGCAGTGCTAGCGTTGGGGCCACTCAAGAGACCCAGTACTTC. Its translation is CSASVGATQETQYF.

The rearrangement uses TRBV9 and TRBJ2-7; D might be TRBD1 (7 bases). V lost 3 bases and J 4 bases, leaving 20 bases between the germline ends. Looked up from germline, CDR1 is SGDLS and CDR2 is YYNGEE. The CDR3 spans 16 residues. The CDR3 DNA follows: TGTGCCAGCAGCGCCGGGGTTGGAGGGGGCGGGTACGAGCAGTACTTC. Translated: CASSAGVGGGGYEQYF. The full variable domain, its missing parts supplied by reference TRBV9 and TRBJ2-7, is DSGVTQTPKHLITATGQRVTLRCSPRSGDLSVYWYQQSLDQGLQFLIQYYNGEERAKGNILERFSAQQFPDLHSELNLSSLELGDSALYFCASSAGVGGGGYEQYFGPGTRLTVT.